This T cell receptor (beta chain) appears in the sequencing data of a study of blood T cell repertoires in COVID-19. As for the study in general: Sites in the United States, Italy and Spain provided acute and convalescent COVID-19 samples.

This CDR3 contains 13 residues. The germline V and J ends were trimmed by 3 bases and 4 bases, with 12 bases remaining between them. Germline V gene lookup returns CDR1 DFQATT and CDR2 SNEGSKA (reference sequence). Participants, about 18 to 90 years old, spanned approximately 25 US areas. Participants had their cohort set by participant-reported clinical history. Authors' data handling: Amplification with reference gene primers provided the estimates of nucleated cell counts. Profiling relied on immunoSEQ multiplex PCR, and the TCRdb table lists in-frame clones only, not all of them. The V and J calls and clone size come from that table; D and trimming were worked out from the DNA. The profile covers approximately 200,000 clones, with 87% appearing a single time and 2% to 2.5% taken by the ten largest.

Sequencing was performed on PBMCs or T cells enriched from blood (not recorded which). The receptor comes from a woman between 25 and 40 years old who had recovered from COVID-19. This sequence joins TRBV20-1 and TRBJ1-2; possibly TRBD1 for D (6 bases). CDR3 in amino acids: CSASSDRGYGYTF. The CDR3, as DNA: TGCAGTGCTAGTTCGGACAGAGGCTATGGCTACACCTTC.